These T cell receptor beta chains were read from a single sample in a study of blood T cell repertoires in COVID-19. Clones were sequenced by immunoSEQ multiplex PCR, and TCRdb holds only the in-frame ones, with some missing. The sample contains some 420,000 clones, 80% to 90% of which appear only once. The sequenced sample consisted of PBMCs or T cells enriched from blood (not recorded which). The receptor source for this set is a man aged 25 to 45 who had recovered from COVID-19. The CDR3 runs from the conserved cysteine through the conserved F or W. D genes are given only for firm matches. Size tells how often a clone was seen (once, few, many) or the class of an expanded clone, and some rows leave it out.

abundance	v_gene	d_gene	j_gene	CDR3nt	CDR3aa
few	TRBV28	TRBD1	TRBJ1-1	TGTGCCAGCAGGAGACAGGGCCGGGACACTGAAGCTTTCTTT	CASRRQGRDTEAFF
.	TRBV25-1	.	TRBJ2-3	TGTGCCAGCAGTCCCCCATGGGAGGCTACGCAGTATTTT	CASSPPWEATQYF
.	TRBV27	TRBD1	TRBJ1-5	TGTGCCAGCAGTTTGACAGGGTCCGTCGGCAATCAGCCCCAGCATTTT	CASSLTGSVGNQPQHF
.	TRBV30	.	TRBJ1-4	TGTGCCTGGAGTGTACGATGGACACCCACAACTAATGAAAAACTGTTTTTT	CAWSVRWTPTTNEKLFF
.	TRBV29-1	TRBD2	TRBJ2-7	TGCAGCGTTGTCGTGACTAGCGGGACCGAGCAGTACTTC	CSVVVTSGTEQYF
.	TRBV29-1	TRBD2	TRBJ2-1	TGCAGCGTCCGACTAGCGGGGCCGGGAAATGAGCAGTTCTTC	CSVRLAGPGNEQFF
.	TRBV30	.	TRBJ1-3	TGTGCCTGGAGTCCCAGTGGAAACACCATATATTTT	CAWSPSGNTIYF
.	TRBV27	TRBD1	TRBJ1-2	TGTGCCAGCAGACAGGGGAGTTACTATGGCTACACCTTC	CASRQGSYYGYTF
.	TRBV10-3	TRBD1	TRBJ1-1	TGTGCCATCAGTCCTTCCTTTGGGACAGAGCTGAACACTGAAGCTTTCTTT	CAISPSFGTELNTEAFF
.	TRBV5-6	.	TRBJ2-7	TGTGCCAGCAGCTTGTTCGTTTCTTCAGGGAACTACGAGCAGTACTTC	CASSLFVSSGNYEQYF
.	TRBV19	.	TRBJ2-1	TGTGCCAGTAGCCGCTTTCAGGGCAGCAATGAGCAGTTCTTC	CASSRFQGSNEQFF
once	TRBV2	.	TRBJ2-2	TGTGCCAGCAGTGAACGGGAGAGCACCGGGGAGCTGTTTTTT	CASSERESTGELFF
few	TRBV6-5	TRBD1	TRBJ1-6	TGTGCCAGCACCCGGACAGGGTGGAATTCACCCCTCCACTTT	CASTRTGWNSPLHF
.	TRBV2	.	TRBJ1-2	TGTGCCAGCAGTGAAGAGACAGTTACTAACTATGGCTACACCTTC	CASSEETVTNYGYTF
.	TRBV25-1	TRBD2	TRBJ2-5	TGTGCCAGCAGTGGAGCGGGAGGGCGGGGTGAGACCCAGTACTTC	CASSGAGGRGETQYF
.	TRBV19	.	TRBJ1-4	TGTGCCAGTAGTATTTCGGGAGGATCGTTTGAAAAACTGTTTTTT	CASSISGGSFEKLFF
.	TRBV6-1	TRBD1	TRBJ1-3	TGTGCCAGCAGCGAAAGGACAGGGGGATCTGGAAACACCATATATTTT	CASSERTGGSGNTIYF
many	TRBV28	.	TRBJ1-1	TGTGCCAGCAGACTAGGCCGGACTGAAGCTTTCTTT	CASRLGRTEAFF
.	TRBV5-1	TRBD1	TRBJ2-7	TGCGCCAGCAGCTTGATCACAGGGGGAAAGAGCTCCTACGAGCAGTACTTC	CASSLITGGKSSYEQYF
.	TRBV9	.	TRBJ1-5	TGTGCCAGCAGCGTAGCGCAAGGGACACGGGGTAGGACCCAGCATTTT	CASSVAQGTRGRTQHF
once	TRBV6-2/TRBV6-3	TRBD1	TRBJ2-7	TGTGCCAGCAGTTACGCTCCCGGGACAGGGTCCTACGAGCAGTACTTC	CASSYAPGTGSYEQYF
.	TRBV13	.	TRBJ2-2	TGTGCCAGCAGCCTCGGTCCTCGGGAGCTGTTTTTT	CASSLGPRELFF
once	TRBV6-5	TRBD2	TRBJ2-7	TGTGCCAGCAGTTACTCCGCTGCTAGCGGCAACTACGAGCAGTACTTC	CASSYSAASGNYEQYF
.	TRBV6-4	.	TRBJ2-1	TGTGCCAGCAGTGGAGAGACTATCACAGAGCAGTTCTTC	CASSGETITEQFF
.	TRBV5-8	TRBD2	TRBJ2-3	TGTGCCAGCAGCTTGGAAGGACTAGCGGAACTTTATTCTGCGACAGATACGCAGTATTTT	CASSLEGLAELYSATDTQYF
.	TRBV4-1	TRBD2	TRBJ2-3	TGCGCCAGCAGCCGCGTTAGCGGGAGGCCCCCTGGCACAGATACGCAGTATTTT	CASSRVSGRPPGTDTQYF
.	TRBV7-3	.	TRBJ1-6	TGTGCCAGCAGCCCCCGGGCGGGGCTCGGTTCACCCCTCCACTTT	CASSPRAGLGSPLHF
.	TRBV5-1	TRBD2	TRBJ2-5	TGCGCCAGCAGTCCGATGACTAGCGGGACACAAGAGACCCAGTACTTC	CASSPMTSGTQETQYF
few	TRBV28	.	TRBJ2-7	TGTGCCAGCAGCTCGGGCTCCTACGAGCAGTACTTC	CASSSGSYEQYF
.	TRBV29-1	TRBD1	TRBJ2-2	TGCAGCGCCCGGGACAGGTCCGCCGGGGAGCTGTTTTTT	CSARDRSAGELFF
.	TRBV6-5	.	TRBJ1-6	TGTGCCAGCAGTTCTACCCCTACAGCACCCCTCCACTTT	CASSSTPTAPLHF
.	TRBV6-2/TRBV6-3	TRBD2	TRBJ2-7	TGTGCCAGCAGTCCCCACGGGGAGCGGGGATACGAGCAGTACTTC	CASSPHGERGYEQYF
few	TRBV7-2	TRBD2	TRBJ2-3	TGTGCCAGCAGCTCTCGGGGAGGGGATACGCAGTATTTT	CASSSRGGDTQYF
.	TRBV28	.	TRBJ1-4	TGTGCCAGCAGCTTGGGGGAAACCGGGGGAGAAAAACTGTTTTTT	CASSLGETGGEKLFF
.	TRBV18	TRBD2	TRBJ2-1	TGTGCCAGCTCACCGGGACTAGCGGGAGAATCTGAGCAGTTCTTC	CASSPGLAGESEQFF
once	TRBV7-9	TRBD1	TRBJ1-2	TGTGCCAGCAGCGCCGGGACAGGGAGATATGGCTACACCTTC	CASSAGTGRYGYTF
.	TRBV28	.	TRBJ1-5	TGTGCCAGCAGGTGGGCTACTGGACAGCCCCAGCATTTT	CASRWATGQPQHF
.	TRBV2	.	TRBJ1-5	TGTGCCAGCAGCCCCAGGGCAGGGCTAGGGCAGCCCCAGCATTTT	CASSPRAGLGQPQHF
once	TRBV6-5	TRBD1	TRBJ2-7	TGTGCCACCAAGTGGATGGGGACAGGGCCTTACGAGCAGTACTTC	CATKWMGTGPYEQYF
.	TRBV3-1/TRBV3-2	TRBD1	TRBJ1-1	TGTGCCAGCAGCCAAGGAGGACAGGGTGGCACTGAAGCTTTCTTT	CASSQGGQGGTEAFF
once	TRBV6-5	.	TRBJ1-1	TGTGCCAGCAGTACGACAGGTACTCTACCGGGAGCTTTCTTT	CASSTTGTLPGAFF
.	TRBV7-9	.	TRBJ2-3	TGTGCCAGCAGCTTGACAACTAGCACAGATACGCAGTATTTT	CASSLTTSTDTQYF
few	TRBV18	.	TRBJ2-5	TGTGCCAGCTCACCTCAGCGGGTCGTGGAGACCCAGTACTTC	CASSPQRVVETQYF